This T cell receptor (beta chain) derives from a study of T cell changes during pregnancy in multiple sclerosis. Assay used: immunoSEQ multiplex PCR; TCRdb lists only in-frame clones, some missing. Of about 20,000 clones in the sample, approximately 90% are singletons; the top ten hold roughly 5.7%. The sample holds one count of this clone. Trimming removed 7 bases from V and 1 base from J; junction bases left unmatched: 9. Germline CDR1 is MDHEN and CDR2 is SYDVKM. The CDR3 extends over 15 amino acids. The TCR comes from a female donor in good health, enrolled as a control in a pregnancy study. This material consisted of CD8+ T cells from peripheral blood mononuclear cells, taken in the second trimester of pregnancy. The genes are TRBV28 and TRBJ1-1, with 7 bases identical to TRBD1. The CDR3 DNA sequence: TGTGCCAGCACCTCCCCAACAGGGGCGAACACTGAAGCTTTCTTT. The encoded protein is CASTSPTGANTEAFF.